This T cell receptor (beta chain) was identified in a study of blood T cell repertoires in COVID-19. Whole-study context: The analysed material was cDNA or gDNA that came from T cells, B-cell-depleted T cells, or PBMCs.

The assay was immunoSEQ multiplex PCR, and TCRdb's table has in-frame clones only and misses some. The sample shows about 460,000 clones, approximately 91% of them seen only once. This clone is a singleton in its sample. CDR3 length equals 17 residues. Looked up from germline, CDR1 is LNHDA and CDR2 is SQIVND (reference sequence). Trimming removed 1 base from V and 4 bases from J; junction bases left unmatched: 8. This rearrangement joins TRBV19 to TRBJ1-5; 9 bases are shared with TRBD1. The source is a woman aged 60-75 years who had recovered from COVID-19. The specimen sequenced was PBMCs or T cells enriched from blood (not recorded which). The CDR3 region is CASSIGGQGRLNQPQHF. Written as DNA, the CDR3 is TGTGCCAGTAGTATAGGTGGACAGGGGAGACTTAATCAGCCCCAGCATTTT.